This T cell receptor beta chain was retrieved from a study of cytomegalovirus exposure and HLA in healthy donors. Notes on the study in general: The authors later linked a missense DCLRE1C variant to TCR beta V- and J-gene trimming. Several of the most significant clusters appeared, in a later analysis, to be linked to common viral pathogens.

A word on this clone: Its cognate antigen is unknown.

V was pared by 5 bases and J by 4 bases, with 9 bases between. The CDR3 is 13 amino acids. The germline V gene has CDR1 MNHEY and CDR2 SVGAGI. The PCR contained 60 Vbeta and 13 Jbeta primers. Libraries were prepared by immunoSEQ multiplex PCR; TCRdb keeps only in-frame clonotypes and omits some of them. Among about 160,000 clones, approximately 84% were seen once, and the ten largest hold approximately 2%. The receptor comes from a man younger than 35 in good health and CMV-seropositive. Sequencing was performed on PBMCs. This rearrangement joins TRBV6-5 to TRBJ1-5; possibly TRBD1 for D (5 bases). The CDR3 sequence: CASSLGANQPQHF. CDR3 DNA: TGTGCCAGCAGTCTAGGGGCGAATCAGCCCCAGCATTTT.